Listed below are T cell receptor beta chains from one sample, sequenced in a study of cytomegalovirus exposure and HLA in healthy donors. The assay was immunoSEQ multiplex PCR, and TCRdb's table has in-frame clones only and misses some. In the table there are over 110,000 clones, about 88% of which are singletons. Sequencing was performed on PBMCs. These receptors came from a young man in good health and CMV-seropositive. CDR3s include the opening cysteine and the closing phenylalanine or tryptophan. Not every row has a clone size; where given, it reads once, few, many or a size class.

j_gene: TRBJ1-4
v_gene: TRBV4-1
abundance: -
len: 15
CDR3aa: CASSRTDATNEKLFF

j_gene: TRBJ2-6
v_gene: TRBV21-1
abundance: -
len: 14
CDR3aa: CASLPGQGANVLTF

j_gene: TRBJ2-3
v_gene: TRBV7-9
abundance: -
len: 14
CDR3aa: CASSRTSGEGRQYF

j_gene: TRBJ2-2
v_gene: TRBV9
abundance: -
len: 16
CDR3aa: CASSAWEQGGTGELFF

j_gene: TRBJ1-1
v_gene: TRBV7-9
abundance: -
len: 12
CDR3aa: CASSLTGGEAFF

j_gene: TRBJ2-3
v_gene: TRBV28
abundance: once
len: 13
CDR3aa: CASSRTGTDTQYF

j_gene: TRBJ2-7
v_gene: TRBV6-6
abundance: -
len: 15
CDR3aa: CASSYATLGAYEQYF

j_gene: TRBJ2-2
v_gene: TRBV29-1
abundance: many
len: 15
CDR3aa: CSVEDRGGGTGELFF

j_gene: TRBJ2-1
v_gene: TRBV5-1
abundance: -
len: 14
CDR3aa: CASKGLAGENEQFF

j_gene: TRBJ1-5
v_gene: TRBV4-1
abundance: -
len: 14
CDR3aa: CASSQGFGNQPQHF

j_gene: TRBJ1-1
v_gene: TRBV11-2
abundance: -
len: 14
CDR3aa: CASSLGGVRTEAFF

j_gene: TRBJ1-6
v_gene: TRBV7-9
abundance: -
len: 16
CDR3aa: CASSSLGQGYNSPLHF

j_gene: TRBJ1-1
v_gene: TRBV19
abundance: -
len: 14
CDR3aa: CASSIGALGGEAFF

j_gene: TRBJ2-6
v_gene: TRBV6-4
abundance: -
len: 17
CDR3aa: CASSDGTRSSGANVLTF

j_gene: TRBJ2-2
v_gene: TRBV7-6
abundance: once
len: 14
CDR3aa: CASSFQEFTGELFF

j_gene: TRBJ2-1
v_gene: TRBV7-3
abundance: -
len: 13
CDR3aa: CASSPPGTGEQFF

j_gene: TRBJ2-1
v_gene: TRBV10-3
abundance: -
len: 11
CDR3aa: CATGGYDEQFF

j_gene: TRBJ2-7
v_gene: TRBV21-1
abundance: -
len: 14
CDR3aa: CASSKGWDTYEQYF

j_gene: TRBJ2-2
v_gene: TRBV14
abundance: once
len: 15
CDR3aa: CASSRLGGPIGELFF

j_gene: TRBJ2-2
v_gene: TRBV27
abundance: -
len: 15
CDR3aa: CASSGTSRRTGELFF

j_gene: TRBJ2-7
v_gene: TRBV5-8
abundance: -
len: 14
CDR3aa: CASSWGQGTYEQYF

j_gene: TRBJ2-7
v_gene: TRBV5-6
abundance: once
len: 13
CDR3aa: CASSLGGGWEQYF

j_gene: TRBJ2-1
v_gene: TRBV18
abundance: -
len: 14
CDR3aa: CASSKVGRGNEQFF

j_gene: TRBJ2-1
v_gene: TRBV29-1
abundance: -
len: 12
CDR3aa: CSVGQGAKEQFF

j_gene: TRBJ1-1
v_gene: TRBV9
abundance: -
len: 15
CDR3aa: CASSVAGSVGTEAFF

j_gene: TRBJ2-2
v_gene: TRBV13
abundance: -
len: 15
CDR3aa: CASTATGAWAGELFF

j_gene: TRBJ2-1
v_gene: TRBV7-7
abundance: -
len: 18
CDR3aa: CASSVLAGGPGSYNEQFF

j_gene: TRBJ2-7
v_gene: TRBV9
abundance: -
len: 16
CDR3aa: CASSEGPGQLYYEQYF

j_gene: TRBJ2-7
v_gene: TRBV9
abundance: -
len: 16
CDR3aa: CASSVEGGTGPWEQYF